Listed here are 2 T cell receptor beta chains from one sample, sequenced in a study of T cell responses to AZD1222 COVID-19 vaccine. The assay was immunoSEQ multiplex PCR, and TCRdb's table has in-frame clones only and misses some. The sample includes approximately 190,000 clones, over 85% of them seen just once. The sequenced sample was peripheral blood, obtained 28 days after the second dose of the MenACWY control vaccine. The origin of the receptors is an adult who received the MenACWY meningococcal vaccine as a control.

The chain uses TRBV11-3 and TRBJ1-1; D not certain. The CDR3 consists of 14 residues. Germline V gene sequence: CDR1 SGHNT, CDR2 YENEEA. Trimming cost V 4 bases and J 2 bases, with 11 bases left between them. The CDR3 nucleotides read TGTGCCAGCAGCTCCCTCCGAGGTAACACTGAAGCTTTCTTT. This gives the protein CASSSLRGNTEAFF.

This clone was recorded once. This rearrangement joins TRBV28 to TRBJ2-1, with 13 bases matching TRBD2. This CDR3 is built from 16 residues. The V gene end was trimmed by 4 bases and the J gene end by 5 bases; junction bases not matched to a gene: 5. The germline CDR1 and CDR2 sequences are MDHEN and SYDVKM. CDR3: CASSWVTSGRDNEQFF. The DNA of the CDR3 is TGTGCCAGCAGTTGGGTAACTAGCGGGAGGGACAATGAGCAGTTCTTC.